This T cell receptor (beta chain) stems from a study of cytomegalovirus exposure and HLA in healthy donors. Study conclusions and caveats: V- and J-gene trimming of TCR beta was linked (in a later analysis) to a missense DCLRE1C variant. The authors reported that TCR beta sequences could predict HLA-A and HLA-B alleles. These predictions were accurate for most subjects in the first cohort.

Comments on this clone: Its antigen is unidentified.

PCR primers comprised 60 Vbeta and 13 Jbeta primers. Method: immunoSEQ multiplex PCR; TCRdb's copy keeps in-frame clones and lacks some. Of about 120,000 clones listed, roughly 65% were seen once; the top ten hold about 9.1%. The source is a man between 35 and 55 years old in good health and CMV-seropositive. Sequencing was carried out using PBMCs.

The CDR3 loop is CAWSVMGRDSELYGYTF. The CDR3 nucleotides read TGTGCCTGGAGTGTAATGGGCAGGGACTCTGAACTCTATGGCTACACCTTC. The chain combines TRBV30 with TRBJ1-2; tentatively, D is TRBD1 (5 bases). Germline V gene sequence: CDR1 GTSNPN, CDR2 SVGIG (reference sequence). Trimming shortened V by 0 bases and J by 4 bases, and 21 bases separated the two germline ends. The CDR3 has 17 residues.